The 24 T cell receptor beta chains reported below all come from one sample, sequenced in a study of Tregs in tolerant kidney transplant recipients (dated by TCRdb to about 2019). The library was built by means of the immunoSEQ multiplex PCR assay. TCRdb stores this immuneACCESS table with in-frame sequences only. Part of the clones is absent; in the studies checked, under half of the shortfall reflects unresolved V genes, and no reason is known for the rest. This sample holds fewer than 80,000 clones; 85% to 90% were observed only once. The top ten hold 0.39% of the sample. The time point label here, explained by the study, means: blood sample drawn before combined kidney and bone marrow transplant. Specimen: CD4+ T cells from blood, collected before the transplant. These receptors all come from a human donor who received a combined kidney and bone marrow transplant.

This clone was counted a few times. V is TRBV28 and J is TRBJ2-7, with 11 nucleotides matching TRBD2. Germline loops: CDR1 MDHEN, CDR2 SYDVKM. V gave up 4 bases and J gave up 0 bases; unmatched junction bases: 8. The CDR3 extends over 17 amino acids. This CDR3 is CASSSFPGTSGSYEQYF. CDR3 bases: TGTGCCAGCAGTTCCTTCCCCGGGACTAGCGGCTCCTACGAGCAGTACTTC.

This chain uses TRBV19 with TRBJ1-4, with 12 bases fitting TRBD1. CDR1 LNHDA and CDR2 SQIVND come from the germline V gene (reference sequence). The junction had 11 bases not matched to a gene; V was cut back by 2 bases and J by 7 bases. This CDR3 region has 18 residues. This CDR3 is CASSIPPTGTGGREKLFF. CDR3 DNA sequence: TGTGCCAGTAGTATACCCCCAACCGGGACAGGGGGCCGTGAAAAACTGTTTTTT.

This rearrangement joins TRBV9 to TRBJ2-6; the D gene is possibly TRBD2 (5 bases). The CDR3 spans 16 residues. The germline gives CDR1 SGDLS, CDR2 YYNGEE. V lost 0 bases to trimming and J lost 2 bases, with 9 bases between them. For the CDR3, the DNA is TGTGCCAGCAGCGTAGCTCCACTAGCTGGGGCCAACGTCCTGACTTTC. It is translated as CASSVAPLAGANVLTF.

The gene calls are TRBV27 and TRBJ2-3; 7 bases match TRBD1. Germline trimming cut 0 bases from V and 4 bases from J; bases unmatched to any gene: 7. This CDR3 is 16 amino acids long. Germline V gives CDR1 MNHEY, CDR2 SMNVEV (reference sequence). In DNA, the CDR3 is TGTGCCAGCAGTTTATCGGGGACAGCGAGGGCAGATACGCAGTATTTT. This sequence encodes CASSLSGTARADTQYF.

The CDR3 region has the DNA TGTGCCAGCAGTTCGACTAGCGGGAAAAATGAGCAGTTCTTC. This sequence encodes CASSSTSGKNEQFF. The rearrangement links TRBV28 to TRBJ2-1, with 11 positions matching TRBD2. Germline values: CDR1 MDHEN, CDR2 SYDVKM. The ends lost 4 bases at V and 7 bases at J; junction bases unmatched: 3. The CDR3 extends over 14 amino acids. Filled out from reference TRBV28 and TRBJ2-1, the complete variable domain reads DVKVTQSSRYLVKRTGEKVFLECVQDMDHENMFWYRQDPGLGLRLIYFSYDVKMKEKGDIPEGYSVSREKKERFSLILESASTNQTSMYLCASSSTSGKNEQFFGPGTRLTVL.

The V call is TRBV6-5, the J call TRBJ2-7, with D possibly being TRBD1 (5 bases). CDR1 and CDR2 from the germline V gene are MNHEY and SVGAGI. The CDR3 consists of 14 residues. Trimming took off 5 bases at V and 0 bases at J, with 11 bases between the two ends. The DNA for the CDR3 is TGTGCCAGCAGTAGGGGCTTCAGCTCCTACGAGCAGTACTTC. Its translation: CASSRGFSSYEQYF.

V and J are TRBV27 and TRBJ2-7, with 9 bases aligning to TRBD2. The CDR3 runs to 16 residues. V trimming: 0 bases; J trimming: 4 bases; junction bases outside the gene matches: 7. Germline V lookup: CDR1 MNHEY, CDR2 SMNVEV (reference sequence). The CDR3 here is CASSLSRVAGAYEQYF. The CDR3 region has the DNA TGTGCCAGCAGTTTATCCCGGGTAGCGGGAGCTTACGAGCAGTACTTC.

This chain connects TRBV10-3 to TRBJ2-7; a weak D match, TRBD1 (5 bases). Germline-derived CDR1 and CDR2 are ENHRY and SYGVKD. This CDR3 region has 14 residues. V was pared by 3 bases and J by 1 base, with 10 bases between. The CDR3 loop is CAISESAGSYEQYF. DNA of the CDR3: TGTGCCATCAGTGAATCGGCAGGGTCCTACGAGCAGTACTTC.

The count of this clone is one. CDR3 region: CASSFQENTEAFF. The CDR3 coding sequence is TGTGCCAGCAGTTTCCAGGAGAACACTGAAGCTTTCTTT. V and J are TRBV27 and TRBJ1-1; D is ambiguous. The CDR3 contains 13 residues. Trimming removed 3 bases from V and 1 base from J, with 6 bases in between. The V gene's germline CDR1 is MNHEY and CDR2 SMNVEV (reference sequence).

V is TRBV5-1 and J is TRBJ1-5; D perhaps matches TRBD1 (5 bases). With 5 bases removed from V and 0 bases from J, the gap between germline ends came to 12 bases. This CDR3 is built from 15 residues. Germline V gene sequence: CDR1 SGHRS, CDR2 YFSETQ. CDR3 protein: CASSPGSDSNQPQHF. CDR3 nucleotides: TGCGCCAGCAGTCCAGGGTCTGATAGCAATCAGCCCCAGCATTTT.

This clone has just a few counts. CDR3 DNA sequence: TGTGCCAGCAGCTTAGGGCGGGGGAACACTGAAGCTTTCTTT. Its translation: CASSLGRGNTEAFF. This chain joins TRBV7-2 and TRBJ1-1; no definite D call. This CDR3 spans 14 amino acids. Trimming pared 1 base from V and 1 base from J, leaving 7 bases between. Germline assignment: CDR1 SGHTA and CDR2 FQGNSA.

This clone was recorded only once. The chain is built from TRBV6-5 and TRBJ2-7, with 8 bases aligning to TRBD2. With V trimmed by 5 bases and J by 4 bases, 7 bases remained unmatched. This CDR3 is built from 14 residues. Germline assignment: CDR1 MNHEY and CDR2 SVGAGI. CDR3 sequence: CASSRSGSFYEQYF. Here the CDR3 DNA reads TGTGCCAGCAGTCGAAGCGGGAGTTTTTACGAGCAGTACTTC.

The J gene is TRBJ2-2, the V gene TRBV5-1; D is perhaps TRBD1 (6 bases). Trimming shortened V by 0 bases and J by 3 bases, and 6 bases separated the two germline ends. The CDR3 is 14 residues long. CDR1 and CDR2 (germline): SGHRS, YFSETQ. CDR3 sequence (DNA): TGCGCCAGCAGCTTGGGGACAGACACCGGGGAGCTGTTTTTT. Translation: CASSLGTDTGELFF.

The CDR3 region is CSVGGSVYNEQFF. Here the CDR3 DNA reads TGCAGCGTTGGTGGCAGCGTCTACAATGAGCAGTTCTTC. The genes are TRBV29-1 and TRBJ2-1; no firm D call. The CDR3 is made up of 13 amino acids. CDR1 and CDR2 (germline): SQVTM, ANQGSEA. V dropped 4 bases and J dropped 3 bases, with 10 bases sitting between them.

The chain uses TRBV7-8 and TRBJ1-2; D is unresolved. V was pared by 1 base and J by 3 bases, with 18 bases between. CDR1 SGHVS and CDR2 FQNEAQ come from the germline V gene. This CDR3 contains 17 residues. The CDR3 sequence: CASSLVAQLRNYYGYTF. The CDR3 DNA is TGTGCCAGCAGCTTAGTAGCCCAGCTTAGAAATTACTATGGCTACACCTTC.

The chain uses TRBV28 and TRBJ1-1, with 7 bases identical to TRBD1. Germline CDR1 and CDR2: MDHEN and SYDVKM. The CDR3 runs to 14 residues. V shed 3 bases and J 10 bases; nucleotides not matched to a gene: 11. CDR3 DNA sequence: TGTGCCAGCAGTTTGTACAGGGGCCTGATTCTAGCTTTCTTT. Its protein product is CASSLYRGLILAFF. The full variable domain, rest sourced from reference TRBV28 and TRBJ1-1, is DVKVTQSSRYLVKRTGEKVFLECVQDMDHENMFWYRQDPGLGLRLIYFSYDVKMKEKGDIPEGYSVSREKKERFSLILESASTNQTSMYLCASSLYRGLILAFFGQGTRLTVV.

The rearrangement links TRBV7-8 to TRBJ1-2; D is possibly TRBD1 (5 bases). Germline CDR1 reads SGHVS; CDR2 reads FQNEAQ. The V gene lost 5 bases and the J gene lost 3 bases, with 16 bases spanning the gap. The CDR3 is made up of 15 amino acids. CDR3 sequence: CASSHILREDYGYTF. As DNA, the CDR3 is TGTGCCAGCAGCCATATTCTCAGGGAGGACTATGGCTACACCTTC.

This chain connects TRBV30 to TRBJ2-3; D is uncertain. Looked up from germline, CDR1 is GTSNPN and CDR2 is SVGIG (reference sequence). This CDR3 spans 14 amino acids. V lost 0 bases to trimming and J lost 0 bases, with 7 bases between them. The CDR3 sequence: CAWSVRRSTDTQYF. DNA of the CDR3: TGTGCCTGGAGTGTCCGGCGGAGCACAGATACGCAGTATTTT.

The chain has TRBV6-1 and TRBJ2-5; D is perhaps TRBD2 (6 bases). The CDR3 extends over 14 amino acids. The V end lost 6 bases, the J end lost 2 bases, and 13 bases lay between the germline ends. The V gene's germline CDR1 is MNHNS and CDR2 SASEGT. Written as DNA, the CDR3 is TGTGCCAGCAGCCCCGGGGGTCCTCAAGAGACCCAGTACTTC. This encodes CASSPGGPQETQYF.

The CDR3 is CASRRTDSYNEQFF. The CDR3 DNA reads as TGTGCCAGCAGGCGGACTGACTCCTACAATGAGCAGTTCTTC. The chain couples TRBV11-2 to TRBJ2-1; maybe TRBD2 (5 bases). Germline V gene data show CDR1 as SGHAT and CDR2 as FQNNGV. Trimming removed 6 bases at V and 0 bases at J, with 9 bases between. The CDR3 is 14 residues long.

The gene calls are TRBV10-3 and TRBJ2-2, with D possibly TRBD2 on 5 matching bases. The germline gives CDR1 ENHRY, CDR2 SYGVKD. CDR3 length: 16 residues. The V and J ends lost 3 bases and 7 bases respectively, with 18 bases between them. DNA of the CDR3: TGTGCCATCAGTGACCCACGGGAAGGGTTTGGCGGGGAGCTGTTTTTT. Amino acids: CAISDPREGFGGELFF.

The chain employs TRBV6-5 and TRBJ1-5, with D perhaps TRBD1 (5 bases). V was shortened by 5 bases and J by 0 bases, with 11 bases between the two germline ends. CDR3 length: 15 amino acids. Germline CDR1 and CDR2: MNHEY and SVGAGI. Written as DNA, the CDR3 is TGTGCCAGCAGTCCCAAGGGGTATAGCAATCAGCCCCAGCATTTT. Protein: CASSPKGYSNQPQHF.

The CDR3 DNA reads as TGTGCCAGCAGCCCAGCCGACAGAGATGCTAACTATGGCTACACCTTC. Protein sequence: CASSPADRDANYGYTF. V usage is TRBV7-9 and J usage is TRBJ1-2, with D possibly TRBD1 on 5 matching bases. The CDR3 sequence is 16 residues long. The germline CDR1 and CDR2 sequences are SEHNR and FQNEAQ (reference sequence). The V gene lost 5 bases and the J gene lost 0 bases, with 16 bases spanning the gap.

The CDR3 DNA reads TGTGCCTGGAGTCCTCGCGGGGGCTATGGCTACACCTTC. It is translated as CAWSPRGGYGYTF. The rearrangement joins TRBV30 to TRBJ1-2, with D maybe TRBD1 (5 bases). Germline V gives CDR1 GTSNPN, CDR2 SVGIG (reference sequence). The CDR3 extends over 13 amino acids. Trimming removed 2 bases at V and 4 bases at J, with 11 bases between.